The clone carrying this T cell receptor beta chain appeared many times. Its antigen remains unidentified. HTBI primers from iRepertoire and Arm-PCR of CDR3 regions yielded the TCR beta libraries. TCRdb re-derived calls from the multiplex PCR reads in MiXCR, one entry per CDR3 protein. The sample consists of around 480,000 distinct CDR3 sequences, about 17% of them appearing once. The ends lost 6 bases at V and 4 bases at J; junction bases unmatched: 7. CDR3 length: 15 amino acids. Germline values: CDR1 SGHRS, CDR2 YFSETQ. This specimen comes from a study of regulatory T cells in long-lasting Graves disease. Overall study findings and caveats: TRBV28, TRBJ1-2 and TRBJ2-5 emerged as the favored segments in persistent disease.

Time point noted: newly diagnosed GD, antithyroid drugs for less than 3 months. Extracted PBMC RNA gave rise to the TCR library. Nine milliliters of peripheral blood went into EDTA tubes. These data were also reused for a study on T cells in Graves' hyperthyroidism and ophthalmopathy. This second study says: Participants, patients aged 18 to 65, had newly diagnosed hyperthyroidism with a duration under 2 months.

V and J are TRBV5-1 and TRBJ2-2, with TRBD1 matching 9 bases. Here the sequenced sample was peripheral blood mononuclear cells (PBMCs), taken at new diagnosis, from a patient treated with antithyroid drugs. The receptor was isolated from a man aged 35-49 years with Graves disease. The CDR3: CASTNRGHGTGELFF. CDR3 bases: TGCGCCAGCACCAACAGGGGGCACGGCACCGGGGAGCTGTTTTTT. Full variable domain (outside the CDR3, taken from reference TRBV5-1 and TRBJ2-2): KAGVTQTPRYLIKTRGQQVTLSCSPISGHRSVSWYQQTPGQGLQFLFEYFSETQRNKGNFPGRFSGRQFSNSRSEMNVSTLELGDSALYLCASTNRGHGTGELFFGEGSRLTVL.